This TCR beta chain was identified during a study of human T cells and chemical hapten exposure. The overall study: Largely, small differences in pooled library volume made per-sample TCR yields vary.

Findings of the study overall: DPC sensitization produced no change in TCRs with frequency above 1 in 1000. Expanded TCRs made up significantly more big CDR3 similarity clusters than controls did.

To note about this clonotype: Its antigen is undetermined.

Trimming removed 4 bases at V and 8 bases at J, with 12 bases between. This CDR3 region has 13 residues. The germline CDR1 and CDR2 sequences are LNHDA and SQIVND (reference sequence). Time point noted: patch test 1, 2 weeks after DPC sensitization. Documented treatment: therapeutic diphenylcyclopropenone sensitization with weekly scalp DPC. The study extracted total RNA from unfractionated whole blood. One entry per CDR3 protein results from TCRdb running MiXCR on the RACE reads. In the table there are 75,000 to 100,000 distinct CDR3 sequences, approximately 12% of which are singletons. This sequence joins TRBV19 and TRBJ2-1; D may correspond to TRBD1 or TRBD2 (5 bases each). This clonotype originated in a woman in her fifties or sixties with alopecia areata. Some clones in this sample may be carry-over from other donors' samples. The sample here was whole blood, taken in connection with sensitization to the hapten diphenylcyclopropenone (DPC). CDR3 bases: TGTGCCAGTAGTAGTATGAGGGGCGATGAGCAGTTCTTC. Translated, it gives CASSSMRGDEQFF.